The clone carrying this T cell receptor (beta chain) was found a few times. This record belongs to a study of T cells in tumors after PD-1 blockade. For the study at large: A subset received ongoing vismodegib 150 mg daily alongside anti-PD-1 therapy.

Method: immunoSEQ multiplex PCR; TCRdb's copy keeps in-frame clones and lacks some. The table includes around 19,000 clones, around 80% detected once. The CDR3 runs to 15 residues. V gave up 0 bases and J gave up 1 base, with 10 bases separating them. The germline V gene has CDR1 SGDLS and CDR2 YYNGEE. V is TRBV9 and J is TRBJ2-5; possibly TRBD2 for D (5 bases). The sequenced sample was PBMCs, obtained before anti-PD-1 treatment. This clonotype originated in a human donor with basal cell carcinoma. The CDR3 loop reads CASSVGTGIQETQYF. The CDR3 nucleotides read TGTGCCAGCAGCGTAGGTACCGGGATCCAAGAGACCCAGTACTTC. Filled out from reference TRBV9 and TRBJ2-5, the complete variable domain reads DSGVTQTPKHLITATGQRVTLRCSPRSGDLSVYWYQQSLDQGLQFLIQYYNGEERAKGNILERFSAQQFPDLHSELNLSSLELGDSALYFCASSVGTGIQETQYFGPGTRLLVL.